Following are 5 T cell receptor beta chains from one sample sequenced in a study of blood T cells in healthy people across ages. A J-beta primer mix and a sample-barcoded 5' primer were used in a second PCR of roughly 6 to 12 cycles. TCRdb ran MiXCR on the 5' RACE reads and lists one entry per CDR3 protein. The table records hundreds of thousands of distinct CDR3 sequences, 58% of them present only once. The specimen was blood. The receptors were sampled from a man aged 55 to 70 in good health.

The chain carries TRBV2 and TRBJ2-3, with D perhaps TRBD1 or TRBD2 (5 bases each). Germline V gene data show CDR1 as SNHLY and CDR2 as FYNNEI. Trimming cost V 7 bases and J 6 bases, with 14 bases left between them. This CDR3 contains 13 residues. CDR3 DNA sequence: TGTGCCAGCAACAGGCTCAGGAGGGATACGCAGTATTTT. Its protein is CASNRLRRDTQYF. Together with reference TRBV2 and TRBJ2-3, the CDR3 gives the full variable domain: EPEVTQTPSHQVTQMGQEVILRCVPISNHLYFYWYRQILGQKVEFLVSFYNNEISEKSEIFDDQFSVERPDGSNFTLKIRSTKLEDSAMYFCASNRLRRDTQYFGPGTRLTVL.

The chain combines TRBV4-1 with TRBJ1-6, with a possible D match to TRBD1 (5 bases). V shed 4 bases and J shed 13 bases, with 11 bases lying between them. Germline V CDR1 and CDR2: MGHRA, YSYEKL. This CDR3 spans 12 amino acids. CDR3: CASSLSEGPLHF. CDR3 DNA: TGCGCCAGCAGCCTATCAGAGGGGCCCCTCCACTTT.

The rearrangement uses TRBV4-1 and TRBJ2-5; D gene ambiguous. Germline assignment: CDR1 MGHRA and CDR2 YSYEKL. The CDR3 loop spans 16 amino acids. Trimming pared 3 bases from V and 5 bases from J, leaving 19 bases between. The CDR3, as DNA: TGCGCCAGCAGCCAGTCACCGGCAGGTGTGGGGGAGACCCAGTACTTC. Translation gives CASSQSPAGVGETQYF.

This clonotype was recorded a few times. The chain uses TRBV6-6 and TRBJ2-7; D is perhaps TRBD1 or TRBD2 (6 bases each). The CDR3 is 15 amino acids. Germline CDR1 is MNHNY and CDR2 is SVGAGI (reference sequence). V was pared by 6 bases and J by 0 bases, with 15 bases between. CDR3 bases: TGTGCCAGCAGCAGTTCGGGGGCGCTCTCCTACGAGCAGTACTTC. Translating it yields CASSSSGALSYEQYF.

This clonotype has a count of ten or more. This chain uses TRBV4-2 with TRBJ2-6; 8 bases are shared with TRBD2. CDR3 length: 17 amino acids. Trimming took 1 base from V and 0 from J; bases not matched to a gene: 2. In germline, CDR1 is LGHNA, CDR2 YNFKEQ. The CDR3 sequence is CASSQVRGVSGANVLTF. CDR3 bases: TGTGCCAGCAGCCAAGTGCGGGGGGTCTCTGGGGCCAACGTCCTGACTTTC.